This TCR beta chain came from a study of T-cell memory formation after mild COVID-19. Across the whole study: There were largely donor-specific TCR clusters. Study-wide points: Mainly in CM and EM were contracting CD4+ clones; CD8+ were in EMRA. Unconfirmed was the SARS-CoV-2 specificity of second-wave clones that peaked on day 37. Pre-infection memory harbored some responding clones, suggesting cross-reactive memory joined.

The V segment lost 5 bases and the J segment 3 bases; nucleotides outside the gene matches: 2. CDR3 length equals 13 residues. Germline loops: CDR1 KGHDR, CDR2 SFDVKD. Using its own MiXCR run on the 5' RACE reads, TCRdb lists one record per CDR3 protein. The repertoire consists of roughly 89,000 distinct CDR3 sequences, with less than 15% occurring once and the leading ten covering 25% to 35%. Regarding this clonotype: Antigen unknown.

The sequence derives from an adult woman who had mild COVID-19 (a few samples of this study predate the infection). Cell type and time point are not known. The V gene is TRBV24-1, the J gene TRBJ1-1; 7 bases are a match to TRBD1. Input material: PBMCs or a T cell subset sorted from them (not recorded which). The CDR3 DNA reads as TGTGCCACCAGTGCTAGGGGGCACACTGAAGCTTTCTTT. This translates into CATSARGHTEAFF.